This T cell receptor beta chain appears in the sequencing data of a study of PD-1 blockade in classical Hodgkin lymphoma. V lost 4 bases to trimming and J lost 4 bases; unmatched junction nucleotides: 4. From germline, CDR1 is SGHVS and CDR2 FNYEAQ. The CDR3 is 15 amino acids. Time point of the sample: cycle 4 day 1 (C4D1), after more than 5 weeks of nivolumab. Following autologous stem cell transplantation, relapse occurred in every patient, and exposure to brentuximab vedotin varied. About this clone itself: Its matching antigen is unknown.

Assay used: immunoSEQ multiplex PCR; TCRdb lists only in-frame clones, some missing. The sample consists of 13,000 or so clones, roughly 80% of them appearing once. Findings and limits, study-wide: Underlying causes for the observed repertoire differences were not defined, possibly disease activity or prior therapy. Complete responders entered with baseline diversity on par with newly diagnosed patients, the results showed.

The chain joins TRBV7-6 to TRBJ1-5; 10 bases map to TRBD1. The clonotype comes from a human donor with classical Hodgkin lymphoma. This specimen consisted of peripheral blood mononuclear cells (PBMCs), obtained before the fourth cycle of nivolumab. CDR3 in amino acids: CASSSGTGVNQPQHF. CDR3 bases: TGTGCCAGCAGCTCCGGGACAGGGGTTAATCAGCCCCAGCATTTT.